Following are 6 T cell receptor beta chains from one sample sequenced in a study of blood T cell repertoires in COVID-19. Generated by immunoSEQ multiplex PCR, the TCRdb table keeps only in-frame clones and is missing some. This table has over 120,000 clones, 60% to 80% appearing once. Sequenced material: PBMCs or T cells enriched from blood (not recorded which). The receptors here all came from a woman aged 45 to 65 who had recovered from COVID-19.

In this sample, this clone turned up once. The chain employs TRBV19 and TRBJ1-1; D unresolved. The germline gives CDR1 LNHDA, CDR2 SQIVND (reference sequence). The V and J ends lost 3 bases and 5 bases respectively, with 16 bases between them. This CDR3 region has 15 residues. The chain's CDR3 is CASSMSASGGTEAFF. For the CDR3, the DNA is TGTGCCAGTAGTATGTCGGCATCCGGAGGGACTGAAGCTTTCTTT.

V usage is TRBV28 and J usage is TRBJ1-3; no reliable D call. Per germline, CDR1 MDHEN and CDR2 SYDVKM. The V end was cut by 6 bases, the J end by 0 bases, with 12 bases between. The CDR3 is made up of 15 amino acids. This CDR3 reads CASSSLRGSGNTIYF. The CDR3 bases are TGTGCCAGCAGCTCTCTTAGAGGCTCTGGAAACACCATATATTTT.

The chain uses TRBV5-4 and TRBJ2-4; 8 bases fit TRBD1. Germline trimming cut 4 bases from V and 4 bases from J; bases unmatched to any gene: 10. Germline V gene sequence: CDR1 SGHNT, CDR2 YYREEE (reference sequence). There are 16 residues in the CDR3. The CDR3: CASSREPGQGKNIQYF. CDR3 nucleotides: TGTGCCAGCAGCCGGGAACCCGGACAGGGAAAAAACATTCAGTACTTC.

J is TRBJ1-1 and V is TRBV20-1; D is unclear. The CDR3 consists of 11 residues. V shed 4 bases and J shed 3 bases, with 6 bases lying between them. CDR1 and CDR2 from the germline V gene are DFQATT and SNEGSKA (reference sequence). The CDR3 region is CSAKRDTEAFF. CDR3 bases: TGCAGTGCTAAGAGGGACACTGAAGCTTTCTTT.

The chain joins TRBV5-1 to TRBJ1-1; 7 nucleotides agree with TRBD1. Trimming at V came to 4 bases and at J to 4 bases, leaving 4 bases not matched to a gene. There are 13 residues in the CDR3. The V gene's germline CDR1 is SGHRS and CDR2 YFSETQ. CDR3 DNA: TGCGCCAGCAGCGCCCGACAGGGCACTGAAGCTTTCTTT. Encoded protein: CASSARQGTEAFF.

CDR3: CASSMVAPVYNEQFF. CDR3 nucleotide sequence: TGTGCCAGTAGTATGGTCGCACCGGTCTACAATGAGCAGTTCTTC. The chain couples TRBV19 to TRBJ2-1; D uncertain. This CDR3 has 15 residues. V lost 3 bases to trimming and J lost 3 bases, with 12 bases between them. The V gene's germline CDR1 is LNHDA and CDR2 SQIVND (reference sequence).